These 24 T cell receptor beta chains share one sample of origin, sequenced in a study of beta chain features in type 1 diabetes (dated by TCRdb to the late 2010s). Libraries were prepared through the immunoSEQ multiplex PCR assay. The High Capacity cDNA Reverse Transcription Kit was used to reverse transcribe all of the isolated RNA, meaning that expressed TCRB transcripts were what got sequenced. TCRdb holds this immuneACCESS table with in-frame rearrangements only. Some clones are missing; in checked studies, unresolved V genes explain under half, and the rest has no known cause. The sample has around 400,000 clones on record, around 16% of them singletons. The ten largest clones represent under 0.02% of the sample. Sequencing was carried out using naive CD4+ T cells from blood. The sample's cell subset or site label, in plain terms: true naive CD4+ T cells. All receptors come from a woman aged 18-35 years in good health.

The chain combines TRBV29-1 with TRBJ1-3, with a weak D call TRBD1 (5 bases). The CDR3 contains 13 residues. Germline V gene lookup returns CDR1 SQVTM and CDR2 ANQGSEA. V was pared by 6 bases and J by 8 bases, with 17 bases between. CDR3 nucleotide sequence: TGCAGCGTCGCCCCTGGGGTCAGGGACACCATATATTTT. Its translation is CSVAPGVRDTIYF.

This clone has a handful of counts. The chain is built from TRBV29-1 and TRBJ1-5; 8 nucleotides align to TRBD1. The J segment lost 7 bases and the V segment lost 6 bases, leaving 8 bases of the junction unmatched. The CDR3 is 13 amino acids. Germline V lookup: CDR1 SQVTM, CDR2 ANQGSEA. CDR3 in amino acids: CSVETGGLQPQHF. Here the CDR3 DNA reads TGCAGCGTAGAAACAGGGGGTCTGCAGCCCCAGCATTTT.

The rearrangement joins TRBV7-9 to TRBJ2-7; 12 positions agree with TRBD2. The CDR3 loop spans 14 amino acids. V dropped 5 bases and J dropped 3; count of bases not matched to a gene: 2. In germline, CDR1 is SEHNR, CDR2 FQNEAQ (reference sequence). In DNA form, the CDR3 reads TGTGCCAGCAGCCTACTAGCGGGAGGCTACGAGCAGTACTTC. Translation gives CASSLLAGGYEQYF.

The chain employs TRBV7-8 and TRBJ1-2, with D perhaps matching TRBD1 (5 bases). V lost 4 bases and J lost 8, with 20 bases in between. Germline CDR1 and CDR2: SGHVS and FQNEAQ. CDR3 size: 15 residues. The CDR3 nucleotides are TGTGCCAGCAGCTCGAACCAGGGCAGGGTGTTCGGCTACACCTTC. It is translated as CASSSNQGRVFGYTF.

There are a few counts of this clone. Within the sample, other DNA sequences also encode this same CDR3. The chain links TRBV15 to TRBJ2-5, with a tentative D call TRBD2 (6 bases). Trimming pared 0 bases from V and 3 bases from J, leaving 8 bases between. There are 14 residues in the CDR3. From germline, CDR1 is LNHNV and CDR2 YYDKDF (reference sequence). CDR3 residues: CATSRDRGKETQYF. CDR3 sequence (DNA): TGTGCCACCAGCAGAGACCGGGGGAAAGAGACCCAGTACTTC. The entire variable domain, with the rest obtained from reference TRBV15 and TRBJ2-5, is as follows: DAMVIQNPRYQVTQFGKPVTLSCSQTLNHNVMYWYQQKSSQAPKLLFHYYDKDFNNEADTPDNFQSRRPNTSFCFLDIRSPGLGDTAMYLCATSRDRGKETQYFGPGTRLLVL.

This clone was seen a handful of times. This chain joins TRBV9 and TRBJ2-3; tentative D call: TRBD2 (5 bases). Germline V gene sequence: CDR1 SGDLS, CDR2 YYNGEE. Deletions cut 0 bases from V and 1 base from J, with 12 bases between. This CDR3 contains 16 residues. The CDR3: CASSVASGIRTDTQYF. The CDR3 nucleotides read TGTGCCAGCAGCGTAGCTTCGGGGATTCGCACAGATACGCAGTATTTT.

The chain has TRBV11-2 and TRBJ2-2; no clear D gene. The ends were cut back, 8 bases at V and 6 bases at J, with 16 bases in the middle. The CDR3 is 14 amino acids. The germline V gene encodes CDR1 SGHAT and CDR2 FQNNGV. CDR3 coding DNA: TGTGCCAGCGGCGCCCCTGTTCGGGCCGGGGAGCTGTTTTTT. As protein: CASGAPVRAGELFF.

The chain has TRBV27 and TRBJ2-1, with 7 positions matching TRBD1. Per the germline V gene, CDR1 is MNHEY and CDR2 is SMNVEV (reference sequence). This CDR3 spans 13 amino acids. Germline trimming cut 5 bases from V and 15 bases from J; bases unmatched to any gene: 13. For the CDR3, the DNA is TGTGCCAGCAGTCCAACTCACAGGGGTAGTGGGTTCTTC. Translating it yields CASSPTHRGSGFF.

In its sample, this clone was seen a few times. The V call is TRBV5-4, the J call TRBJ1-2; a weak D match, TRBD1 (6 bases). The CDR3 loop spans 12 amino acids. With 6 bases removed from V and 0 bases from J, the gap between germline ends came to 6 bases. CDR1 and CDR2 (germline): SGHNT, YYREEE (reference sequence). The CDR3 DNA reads TGTGCCAGCAAGGGGGCTAACTATGGCTACACCTTC. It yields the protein CASKGANYGYTF. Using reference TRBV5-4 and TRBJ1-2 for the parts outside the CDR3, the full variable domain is ETGVTQSPTHLIKTRGQQVTLRCSSQSGHNTVSWYQQALGQGPQFIFQYYREEENGRGNFPPRFSGLQFPNYSSELNVNALELDDSALYLCASKGANYGYTFGSGTRLTVV.

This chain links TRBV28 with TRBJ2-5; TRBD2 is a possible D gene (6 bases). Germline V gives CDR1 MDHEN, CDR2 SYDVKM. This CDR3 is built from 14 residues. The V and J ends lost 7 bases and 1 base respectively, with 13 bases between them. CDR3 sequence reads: CASTPGGAQETQYF. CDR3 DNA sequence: TGTGCCAGCACCCCTGGAGGGGCCCAAGAGACCCAGTACTTC. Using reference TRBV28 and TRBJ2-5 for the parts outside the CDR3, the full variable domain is DVKVTQSSRYLVKRTGEKVFLECVQDMDHENMFWYRQDPGLGLRLIYFSYDVKMKEKGDIPEGYSVSREKKERFSLILESASTNQTSMYLCASTPGGAQETQYFGPGTRLLVL.

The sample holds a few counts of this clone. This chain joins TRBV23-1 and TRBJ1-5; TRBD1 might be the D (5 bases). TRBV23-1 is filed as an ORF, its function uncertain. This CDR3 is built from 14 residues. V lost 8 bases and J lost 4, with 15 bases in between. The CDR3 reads CASGDGAANQPQHF. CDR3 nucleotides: TGCGCCAGCGGAGATGGGGCGGCAAATCAGCCCCAGCATTTT.

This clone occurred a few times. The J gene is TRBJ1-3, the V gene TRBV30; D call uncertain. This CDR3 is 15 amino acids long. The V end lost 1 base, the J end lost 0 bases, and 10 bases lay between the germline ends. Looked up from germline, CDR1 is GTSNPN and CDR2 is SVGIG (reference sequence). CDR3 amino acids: CAWSGTGNSGNTIYF. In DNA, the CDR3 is TGTGCCTGGAGTGGGACGGGAAACTCTGGAAACACCATATATTTT.

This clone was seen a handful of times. In DNA form, the CDR3 reads TGTGCCAGTAGTCCTTCGGGACTAGCGCGAATCTACGAGCAGTACTTC. It encodes CASSPSGLARIYEQYF. The chain links TRBV19 to TRBJ2-7; TRBD2 agrees at 10 bases. Per germline, CDR1 LNHDA and CDR2 SQIVND (reference sequence). CDR3 size: 16 residues. V was pared by 5 bases and J by 3 bases, with 10 bases of the junction left unmatched.

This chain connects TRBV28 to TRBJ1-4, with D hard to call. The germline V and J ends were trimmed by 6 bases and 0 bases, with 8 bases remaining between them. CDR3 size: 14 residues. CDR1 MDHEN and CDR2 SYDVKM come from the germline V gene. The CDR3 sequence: CASRTLSTNEKLFF. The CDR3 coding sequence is TGTGCCAGCAGGACACTTTCAACTAATGAAAAACTGTTTTTT. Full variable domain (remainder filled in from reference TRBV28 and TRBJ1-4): DVKVTQSSRYLVKRTGEKVFLECVQDMDHENMFWYRQDPGLGLRLIYFSYDVKMKEKGDIPEGYSVSREKKERFSLILESASTNQTSMYLCASRTLSTNEKLFFGSGTQLSVL.

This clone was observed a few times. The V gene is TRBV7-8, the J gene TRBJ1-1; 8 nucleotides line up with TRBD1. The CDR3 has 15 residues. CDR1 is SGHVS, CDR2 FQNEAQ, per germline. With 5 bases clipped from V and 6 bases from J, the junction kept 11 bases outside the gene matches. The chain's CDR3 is CASSGRTGTRSEAFF. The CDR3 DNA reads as TGTGCCAGCAGCGGCAGGACAGGGACACGGTCTGAAGCTTTCTTT. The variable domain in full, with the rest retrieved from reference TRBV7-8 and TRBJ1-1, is GAGVSQSPRYKVAKRGQDVALRCDPISGHVSLFWYQQALGQGPEFLTYFQNEAQLDKSGLPSDRFFAERPEGSVSTLKIQRTQQEDSAVYLCASSGRTGTRSEAFFGQGTRLTVV.

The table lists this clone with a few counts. CDR3 DNA sequence: TGTGCCAGTAGTTGGGGGGGCAATGAGCAGTTCTTC. Amino acids: CASSWGGNEQFF. This chain links TRBV19 with TRBJ2-1; 7 nucleotides line up with TRBD2. This CDR3 is built from 12 residues. In germline, CDR1 is LNHDA, CDR2 SQIVND (reference sequence). The J segment lost 6 bases and the V segment lost 5 bases, leaving 1 base of the junction unmatched.

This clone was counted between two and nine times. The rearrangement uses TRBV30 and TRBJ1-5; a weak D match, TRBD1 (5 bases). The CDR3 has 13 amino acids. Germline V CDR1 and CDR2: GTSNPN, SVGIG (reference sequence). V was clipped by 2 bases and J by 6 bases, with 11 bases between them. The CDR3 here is CAWSPREGQPQHF. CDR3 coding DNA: TGTGCCTGGAGTCCCAGGGAAGGTCAGCCCCAGCATTTT. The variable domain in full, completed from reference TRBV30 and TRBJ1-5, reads SQTIHQWPATLVQPVGSPLSLECTVEGTSNPNLYWYRQAAGRGLQLLFYSVGIGQISSEVPQNLSASRPQDRQFILSSKKLLLSDSGFYLCAWSPREGQPQHFGDGTRLSIL.

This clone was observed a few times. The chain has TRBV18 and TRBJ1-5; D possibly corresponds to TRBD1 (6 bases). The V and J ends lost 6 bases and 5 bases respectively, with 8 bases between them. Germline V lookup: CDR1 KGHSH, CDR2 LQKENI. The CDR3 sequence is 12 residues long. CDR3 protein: CASSHRDQPQHF. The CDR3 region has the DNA TGTGCCAGCTCCCACAGGGATCAGCCCCAGCATTTT.

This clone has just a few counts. The CDR3 here is CASSLRLAGPTDTQYF. The CDR3 nucleotides are TGTGCCAGCAGCCTCCGACTAGCGGGCCCCACAGATACGCAGTATTTT. The genes are TRBV11-2 and TRBJ2-3, with 10 positions matching TRBD2. Germline trimming cut 5 bases from V and 2 bases from J; bases unmatched to any gene: 7. Looked up from germline, CDR1 is SGHAT and CDR2 is FQNNGV. This CDR3 region has 16 residues.

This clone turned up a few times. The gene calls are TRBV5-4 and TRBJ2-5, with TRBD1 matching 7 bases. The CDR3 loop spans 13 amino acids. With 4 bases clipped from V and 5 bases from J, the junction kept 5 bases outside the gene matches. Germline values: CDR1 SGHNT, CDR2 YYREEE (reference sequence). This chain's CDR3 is CASSRDSEETQYF. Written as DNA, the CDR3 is TGTGCCAGCAGCCGGGACAGCGAGGAGACCCAGTACTTC.

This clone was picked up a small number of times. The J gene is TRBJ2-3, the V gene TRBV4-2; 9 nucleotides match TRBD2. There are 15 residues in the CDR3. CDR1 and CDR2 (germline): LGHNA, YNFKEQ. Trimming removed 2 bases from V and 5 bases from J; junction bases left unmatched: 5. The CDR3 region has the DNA TGTGCCAGCAGCCAACTTAGCGGGAGTGAAGATACGCAGTATTTT. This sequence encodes CASSQLSGSEDTQYF.

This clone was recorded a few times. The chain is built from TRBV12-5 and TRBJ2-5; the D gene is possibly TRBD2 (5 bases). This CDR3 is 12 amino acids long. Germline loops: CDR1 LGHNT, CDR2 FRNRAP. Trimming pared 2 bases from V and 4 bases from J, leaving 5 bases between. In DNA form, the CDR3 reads TGTGCTAGTGGTTTGCGGGGAGAGACCCAGTACTTC. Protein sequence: CASGLRGETQYF.

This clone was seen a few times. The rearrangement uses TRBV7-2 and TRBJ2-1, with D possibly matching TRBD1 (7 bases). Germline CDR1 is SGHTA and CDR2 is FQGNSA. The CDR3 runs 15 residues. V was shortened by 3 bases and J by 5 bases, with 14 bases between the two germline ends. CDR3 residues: CASSFRDRLDNEQFF. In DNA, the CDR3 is TGTGCCAGCAGCTTCCGGGACAGACTAGACAATGAGCAGTTCTTC. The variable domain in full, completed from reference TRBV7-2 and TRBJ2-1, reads GAGVSQSPSNKVTEKGKDVELRCDPISGHTALYWYRQSLGQGLEFLIYFQGNSAPDKSGLPSDRFSAERTGGSVSTLTIQRTQQEDSAVYLCASSFRDRLDNEQFFGPGTRLTVL.

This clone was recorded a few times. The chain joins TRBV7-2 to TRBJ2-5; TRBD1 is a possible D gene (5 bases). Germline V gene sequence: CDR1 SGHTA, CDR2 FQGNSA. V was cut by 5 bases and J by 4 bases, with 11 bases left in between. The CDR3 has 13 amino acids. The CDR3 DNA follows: TGTGCCAGCAGCCCAGGGTTTGGAGAGACCCAGTACTTC. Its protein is CASSPGFGETQYF.